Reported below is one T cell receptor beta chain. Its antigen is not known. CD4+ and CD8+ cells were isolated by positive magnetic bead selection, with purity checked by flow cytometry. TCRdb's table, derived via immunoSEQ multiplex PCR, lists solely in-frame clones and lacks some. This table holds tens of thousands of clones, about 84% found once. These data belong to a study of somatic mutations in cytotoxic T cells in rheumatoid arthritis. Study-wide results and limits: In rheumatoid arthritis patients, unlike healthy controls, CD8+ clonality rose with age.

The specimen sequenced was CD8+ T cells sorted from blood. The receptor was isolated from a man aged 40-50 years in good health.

The CDR3 loop reads CASSPEEQITYNEQFF. The CDR3, as DNA: TGTGCCAGCAGCCCGGAGGAGCAGATCACCTACAATGAGCAGTTCTTC. The rearrangement joins TRBV7-9 to TRBJ2-1, with a weak D call TRBD2 (5 bases). Germline V gene lookup returns CDR1 SEHNR and CDR2 FQNEAQ (reference sequence). The V end lost 5 bases, the J end lost 2 bases, and 16 bases lay between the germline ends. The CDR3 totals 16 residues.